This T cell receptor (beta chain) comes out of a study of T cell responses to AZD1222 COVID-19 vaccine. The germline V gene has CDR1 SGHKS and CDR2 YYEKEE (reference sequence). The CDR3 sequence is 14 residues long. V lost 1 base, J lost 9 bases, and 11 bases lay in between. Sequenced by immunoSEQ multiplex PCR; TCRdb stores in-frame clones only, minus some. The sample consists of 100,000 to 150,000 clones, about 88% of them appearing once. In regard to this clone: The target antigen is unknown.

Study results and caveats: Baseline serostatus was positive in only six AZD1222 recipients. Reportedly, nearly half the spike-specific TCRs target unmutated variant regions.

The sample here was peripheral blood, taken on day 0 of AZD1222 vaccination. This clonotype was sampled from an adult in good health. The genes are TRBV5-5 and TRBJ1-6, with D tentatively TRBD1 (5 bases). Here the CDR3 DNA reads TGTGCCAGCAGCTTGTCGATGGGGGGTTCACCCCTCCACTTT. Protein sequence: CASSLSMGGSPLHF.